The source of this T cell receptor beta chain is a study of T cells in Graves' hyperthyroidism and ophthalmopathy. Broader study findings: Peripheral blood also featured most of the thyroid clonotypes expanded above 0.001.

Stable hyperthyroidism: no ophthalmopathy progression over 18 months of follow-up. Diagnostic decisions used clinical symptoms, serum thyroxine and TRAb, thyroid ultrasound and orbital computed tomography. Fresh peripheral blood, approximately 10 ml, yielded the PBMCs. On this clonotype itself: The antigen remains undetermined.

Amplification of TCR beta CDR3 regions was performed using RNA transcripts as template. RT-PCR in the first round (using the HTBI primer set) targeted the TCR CDR3. TCRdb re-called the multiplex PCR reads through MiXCR, storing one row per CDR3 protein. The sample has 200,000 or so distinct CDR3 sequences; around 16% are singletons. Per germline, CDR1 SGHAT and CDR2 FQNNGV. There are 16 residues in the CDR3. The V segment lost 5 bases and the J segment 0 bases; nucleotides outside the gene matches: 6. The chain combines TRBV11-2 with TRBJ2-4; the match to TRBD1 covers 8 bases. The source material was blood. This TCR derives from a woman between 50 and 59 years old with Graves' hyperthyroidism. The CDR3 reads CASSPGQGLAKNIQYF. As DNA, the CDR3 is TGTGCCAGCAGCCCCGGACAGGGACTAGCCAAAAACATTCAGTACTTC.